The 18 T cell receptor beta chains given below trace back to one sample, sequenced in a study of blood T cell repertoires in COVID-19. Produced via immunoSEQ multiplex PCR; TCRdb's table is partial and in-frame only. The sample lists about 97,000 clones; 87% were seen once. The sequencing sample was made of peripheral blood. The receptors stem from a human donor in a cohort sampled during active COVID-19.

The chain recombines TRBV28 with TRBJ2-7; D gene unclear. Germline CDR1 is MDHEN and CDR2 is SYDVKM. V lost 6 bases and J lost 3, with 6 bases in between. The CDR3 length is 11 residues. The CDR3 loop reads CASRTSYEQYF. Written as DNA, the CDR3 is TGTGCCAGCAGAACGAGCTACGAGCAGTACTTC. Drawing the rest from reference TRBV28 and TRBJ2-7, the complete variable domain is DVKVTQSSRYLVKRTGEKVFLECVQDMDHENMFWYRQDPGLGLRLIYFSYDVKMKEKGDIPEGYSVSREKKERFSLILESASTNQTSMYLCASRTSYEQYFGPGTRLTVT.

The rearrangement links TRBV7-9 to TRBJ2-3; 8 bases line up with TRBD1. Germline trimming cut 4 bases from V and 2 bases from J; bases unmatched to any gene: 11. The germline V gene has CDR1 SEHNR and CDR2 FQNEAQ (reference sequence). CDR3 size: 17 residues. CDR3 sequence reads: CASSWDRRASLTDTQYF. Written as DNA, the CDR3 is TGTGCCAGCAGCTGGGACAGGCGGGCGTCTCTCACAGATACGCAGTATTTT.

The rearrangement joins TRBV29-1 to TRBJ1-2; D remains ambiguous. Trimming took off 4 bases at V and 0 bases at J, with 21 bases between the two ends. The CDR3 loop spans 17 amino acids. Per the germline V gene, CDR1 is SQVTM and CDR2 is ANQGSEA. CDR3: CSVVGRDGTRANYGYTF. The CDR3, as DNA: TGCAGCGTTGTGGGTCGCGACGGAACTAGAGCTAACTATGGCTACACCTTC.

As for this clone: Other DNA sequences in the sample encode the same CDR3. The J gene is TRBJ2-3, the V gene TRBV7-3, with 9 bases matching TRBD2. Germline-derived CDR1 and CDR2 are SGHTA and FQGTGA. The CDR3 spans 14 residues. With 6 bases clipped from V and 1 base from J, the junction kept 2 bases outside the gene matches. The CDR3 loop reads CASSSSGGTDTQYF. The CDR3 DNA is TGTGCCAGCAGTTCTAGCGGGGGCACAGATACGCAGTATTTT.

The J gene is TRBJ1-6, the V gene TRBV30; TRBD1 matches 9 bases. Germline assignment: CDR1 GTSNPN and CDR2 SVGIG (reference sequence). Germline trimming cut 3 bases from V and 6 bases from J; bases unmatched to any gene: 12. This CDR3 comprises 17 residues. The CDR3 sequence: CAWRRGSQDRGNSPLHF. In nucleotides, the CDR3 is TGTGCCTGGAGAAGGGGGAGCCAGGACAGGGGTAATTCACCCCTCCACTTT.

This rearrangement joins TRBV5-1 to TRBJ2-3, with TRBD2 matching 12 bases. The germline V gene encodes CDR1 SGHRS and CDR2 YFSETQ. Unmatched junction bases numbered 4, after V lost 3 bases and J lost 2 bases. The CDR3 has 16 amino acids. The CDR3 DNA reads as TGCGCCAGCAGCTCGGGACTAGCGGGTTTCACAGATACGCAGTATTTT. This encodes CASSSGLAGFTDTQYF.

The chain joins TRBV12-3 or TRBV12-4 to TRBJ1-1, with TRBD1 matching over 7 bases. CDR3 length equals 11 residues. V lost 6 bases, J lost 11 bases, and 6 bases stayed unmatched. CDR3 protein: CASSLEGAAFF. The CDR3 region has the DNA TGTGCCAGCAGCTTGGAGGGGGCGGCTTTCTTT.

The rearrangement joins TRBV30 to TRBJ2-2, with D perhaps TRBD2 (6 bases). The germline CDR1 and CDR2 sequences are GTSNPN and SVGIG (reference sequence). Trimming removed 1 base from V and 8 bases from J, with 20 bases in between. The CDR3 runs to 16 residues. The CDR3 DNA is TGTGCCTGGAGTGGGGCGGGATACCGACCCCGGGGGGAGCTGTTTTTT. Protein product: CAWSGAGYRPRGELFF. Together with reference TRBV30 and TRBJ2-2, the CDR3 gives the full variable domain: SQTIHQWPATLVQPVGSPLSLECTVEGTSNPNLYWYRQAAGRGLQLLFYSVGIGQISSEVPQNLSASRPQDRQFILSSKKLLLSDSGFYLCAWSGAGYRPRGELFFGEGSRLTVL.

V gene TRBV27 combines with J gene TRBJ2-1, with 7 bases matching TRBD2. Germline trimming cut 5 bases from V and 12 bases from J; bases unmatched to any gene: 16. Germline CDR1 MNHEY, CDR2 SMNVEV (reference sequence). This CDR3 region has 15 residues. CDR3 amino acids: CASSGGDYPTIGQFF. In DNA form, the CDR3 reads TGTGCCAGCAGTGGGGGGGACTACCCCACAATTGGGCAGTTCTTC.

The J gene is TRBJ1-1, the V gene TRBV30, with TRBD1 matching 7 bases. The V and J ends lost 3 bases and 2 bases, in that order; junction bases with no gene match: 9. The CDR3 is 15 amino acids. Germline V gene lookup returns CDR1 GTSNPN and CDR2 SVGIG (reference sequence). The CDR3 sequence: CAWSPTGFFNTEAFF. Here the CDR3 DNA reads TGTGCCTGGAGCCCGACAGGGTTTTTCAACACTGAAGCTTTCTTT.

The rearrangement uses TRBV2 and TRBJ1-3; 8 nucleotides match TRBD1. With V trimmed by 6 bases and J by 0 bases, 10 bases remained unmatched. Germline assignment: CDR1 SNHLY and CDR2 FYNNEI. The CDR3 sequence is 17 residues long. Here the CDR3 reads CASSGQGPLISGNTIYF. CDR3 in DNA: TGTGCCAGCAGCGGACAGGGCCCACTAATCTCTGGAAACACCATATATTTT.

This sequence joins TRBV30 and TRBJ1-2; D might be TRBD1 (6 bases). CDR1 and CDR2 from the germline V gene are GTSNPN and SVGIG (reference sequence). Trimming cost V 1 base and J 1 base, with 16 bases left between them. The CDR3 is 16 amino acids. CDR3 nucleotide sequence: TGTGCCTGGAGTGGGGCGCCGGGACATTTTAACTATGGCTACACCTTC. Its protein is CAWSGAPGHFNYGYTF.

This chain connects TRBV6-5 to TRBJ1-3; 7 bases match TRBD1. This CDR3 spans 16 amino acids. The germline gives CDR1 MNHEY, CDR2 SVGAGI. Trimming at V came to 4 bases and at J to 0 bases, leaving 6 bases not matched to a gene. For the CDR3, the DNA is TGTGCCAGCAGTTGGGGGACAGTGTCCTCTGGAAACACCATATATTTT. Its protein product is CASSWGTVSSGNTIYF.

The V call is TRBV5-6, the J call TRBJ1-3, with D possibly being TRBD1 (5 bases). The germline gives CDR1 SGHDT, CDR2 YYEEEE. The CDR3 covers 17 residues. The V end was cut by 7 bases, the J end by 0 bases, with 20 bases between. The CDR3 reads CASQIAGVLSSGNTIYF. Here the CDR3 DNA reads TGTGCCAGCCAAATTGCGGGGGTACTCTCCTCTGGAAACACCATATATTTT.

The rearrangement uses TRBV5-4 and TRBJ1-1; D not certain. V was trimmed by 3 bases and J by 4 bases, leaving 7 bases between them. Germline V gene lookup returns CDR1 SGHNT and CDR2 YYREEE (reference sequence). The CDR3 runs 12 residues. CDR3 DNA sequence: TGTGCCAGCAGCTCGACGGGCACTGAAGCTTTCTTT. Its translation: CASSSTGTEAFF.

With respect to this clone: An end of the junction does not agree with germline; a read error may underlie this. Other DNA sequences in the sample encode the same CDR3. The CDR3 reads CASTPGVNSPLHF. The CDR3 coding sequence is TGTGCCAGCACCCCAGGGGTCAATTCACCTCTCCACTTT. J is TRBJ1-6 and V is TRBV7-8, with D possibly TRBD1 on 6 matching bases. The germline gives CDR1 SGHVS, CDR2 FQNEAQ. The CDR3 is 13 amino acids.

This chain connects TRBV9 to TRBJ2-1; a weak D match, TRBD2 (5 bases). V was pared by 0 bases and J by 4 bases, with 11 bases between. CDR1 SGDLS and CDR2 YYNGEE come from the germline V gene. The CDR3 length is 15 residues. DNA for the CDR3: TGTGCCAGCAGCGTAGCAGCGGAAGCTTACAATGAGCAGTTCTTC. Translating gives CASSVAAEAYNEQFF.

In this sample, this clone turned up a few times. In DNA form, the CDR3 reads TGCGCCAGCAGCTTGGACCCCGGGGTGGAGACCCAGTACTTC. Its protein product is CASSLDPGVETQYF. V usage is TRBV5-1 and J usage is TRBJ2-5; TRBD2 might be the D (5 bases). The CDR3 totals 14 residues. V lost 0 bases and J lost 5, with 11 bases in between. Per the germline V gene, CDR1 is SGHRS and CDR2 is YFSETQ.